This TCR beta chain was identified during a study of blood T cells in healthy people across ages. Broader study findings: Per million T cells, TCR beta diversity dropped about linearly as age rose. Researchers judged that diversity estimates from one million T cells fell short of true values.

This CDR3 spans 12 amino acids. Germline CDR1 is MNHEY and CDR2 is SVGEGT. The V and J ends lost 6 bases and 3 bases respectively, with 9 bases between them. Sample-barcoded 5' priming and a J-beta primer mix drove a second PCR of about 6 to 12 cycles. TCRdb independently ran MiXCR on the 5' RACE reads; one entry per CDR3 protein. The top ten hold 20% to 25% of the sample, which has some 700,000 distinct CDR3 sequences, approximately 39% seen once. On this clonotype: As yet, its antigen is unknown. A single base separates this from a much larger clone, so it may be a read error.

Sequencing was carried out using blood. The chain recombines TRBV6-2 or TRBV6-3 with TRBJ2-7; D remains ambiguous. This sequence originates from an older woman in good health. In nucleotides, the CDR3 is TGTGCCAGCAGGTTAACTAACTACGAGCAGTACTTC. Residues: CASRLTNYEQYF.